The source of this T cell receptor beta chain is a study of shared clonotypes between healthy human individuals. TCRdb's copy holds only in-frame clones and misses some; the assay was immunoSEQ multiplex PCR. The data contain approximately 2,200,000 clones, roughly 91% of them singletons. Germline CDR1 is PRHDT and CDR2 is FYEKMQ (reference sequence). This CDR3 is built from 14 residues. Trimming left V 0 bases short and J 2 bases short, with 7 bases between. CD45RO negativity and positive selection for CCR7 defined naive CD8 cells, a population that excluded terminally differentiated effector memory CD45RA+ cells.

J is TRBJ1-2 and V is TRBV13; D is ambiguous. The receptor comes from a man between 18 and 29 years old in good health. Some clones in this sample may be carry-over from other donors' samples. Sequenced sample: naive CD8+ T cells from PBMCs. DNA of the CDR3: TGTGCCAGCAGCTTAGGTCGGAAGAACTATGGCTACACCTTC. Amino acids: CASSLGRKNYGYTF.